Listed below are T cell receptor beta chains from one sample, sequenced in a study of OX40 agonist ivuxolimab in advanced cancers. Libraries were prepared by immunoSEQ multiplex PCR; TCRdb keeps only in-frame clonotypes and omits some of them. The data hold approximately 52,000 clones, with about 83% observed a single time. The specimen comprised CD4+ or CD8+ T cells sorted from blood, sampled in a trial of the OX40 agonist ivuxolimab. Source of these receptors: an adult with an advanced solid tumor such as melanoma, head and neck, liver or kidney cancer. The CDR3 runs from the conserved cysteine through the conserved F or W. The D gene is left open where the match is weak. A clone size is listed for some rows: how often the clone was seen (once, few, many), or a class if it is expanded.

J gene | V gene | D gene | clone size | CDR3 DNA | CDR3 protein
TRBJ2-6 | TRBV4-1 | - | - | TGCGCCAGCAGCCTACCAGGAGGGCCCCGGTCTGGGGCCAACGTCCTGACTTTC | CASSLPGGPRSGANVLTF
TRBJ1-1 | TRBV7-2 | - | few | TGTGCCAGCAGCTTAGGAATGAACACTGAAGCTTTCTTT | CASSLGMNTEAFF
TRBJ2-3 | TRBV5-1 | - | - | TGCGCCAGCAGCTTGGATGCAGGGCGGGTGACAGATACGCAGTATTTT | CASSLDAGRVTDTQYF
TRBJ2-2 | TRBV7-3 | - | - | TGTGCCAGCAGCTTTTCGGTCTCCACCGGGGAGCTGTTTTTT | CASSFSVSTGELFF
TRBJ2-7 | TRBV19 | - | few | TGTGCCAGTAGTATTTACGCAGGGGAAGTCTACGAGCAGTACTTC | CASSIYAGEVYEQYF
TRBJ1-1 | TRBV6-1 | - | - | TGTGCCAGCAGTGAACTAGGCATAAAGAACACTGAAGCTTTCTTT | CASSELGIKNTEAFF
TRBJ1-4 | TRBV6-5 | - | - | TGTGCCAGCAGTAGGGAGGGTGAAAAACTGTTTTTT | CASSREGEKLFF
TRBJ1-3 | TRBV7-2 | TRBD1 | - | TGTGCCAGCAGCTTAGGAGGGGGCAGGGGAGGAAACACCATATATTTT | CASSLGGGRGGNTIYF
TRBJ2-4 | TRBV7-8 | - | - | TGTGCCAGCAGCGGGGGCGGGAGCAAAAACATTCAGTACTTC | CASSGGGSKNIQYF
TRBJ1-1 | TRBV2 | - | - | TGTGCCAGCAGGGGGGACACTGAAGCTTTCTTT | CASRGDTEAFF
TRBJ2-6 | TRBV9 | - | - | TGTGCCAGCAGCGTAGTTGGGTCTGGGGCCAACGTCCTGACTTTC | CASSVVGSGANVLTF
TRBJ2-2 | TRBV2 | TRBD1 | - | TGTGCCAGCATTCGGGACAGGGGGACCACCGGGGAGCTGTTTTTT | CASIRDRGTTGELFF
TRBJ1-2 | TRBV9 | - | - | TGTGCCAGCAGCGTGACGTCCTATGGTGGCTACACCTTC | CASSVTSYGGYTF
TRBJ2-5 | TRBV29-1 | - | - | TGCAGCGTTGAAGTAGTCCTAGAGACCCAGTACTTC | CSVEVVLETQYF
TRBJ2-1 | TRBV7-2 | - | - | TGTGCCAGCATCTTGGACAGAGATGAGCAGTTCTTC | CASILDRDEQFF
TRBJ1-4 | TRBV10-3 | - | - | TGTGCCATCAGTGAAGGGCAGCCTAATGAAAAACTGTTTTTT | CAISEGQPNEKLFF
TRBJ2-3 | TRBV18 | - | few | TGTGCCAGCTCTCGATCCACAGATACGCAGTATTTT | CASSRSTDTQYF
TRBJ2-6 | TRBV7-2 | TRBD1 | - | TGTGCCAGCAGCGTTCGAGGGGGCCCCCAGAGCTCTGGGGCCAACGTCCTGACTTTC | CASSVRGGPQSSGANVLTF
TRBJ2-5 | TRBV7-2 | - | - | TGTGCCAGCAGCTTAGTCGAGACCCAGTACTTC | CASSLVETQYF
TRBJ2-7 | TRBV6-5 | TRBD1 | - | TGTGCCAGCTCGGACAGGGAGAGCTCCTACGAGCAGTACTTC | CASSDRESSYEQYF
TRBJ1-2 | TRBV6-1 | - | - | TGTGCCAGCAGTGTCTCGCCACAGGCGTATAACTATGGCTACACCTTC | CASSVSPQAYNYGYTF
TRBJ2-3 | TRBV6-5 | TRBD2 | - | TGTGCCAGCAGTTACTCAAGCGGGGCTTATTATGGGCAGTATTTT | CASSYSSGAYYGQYF